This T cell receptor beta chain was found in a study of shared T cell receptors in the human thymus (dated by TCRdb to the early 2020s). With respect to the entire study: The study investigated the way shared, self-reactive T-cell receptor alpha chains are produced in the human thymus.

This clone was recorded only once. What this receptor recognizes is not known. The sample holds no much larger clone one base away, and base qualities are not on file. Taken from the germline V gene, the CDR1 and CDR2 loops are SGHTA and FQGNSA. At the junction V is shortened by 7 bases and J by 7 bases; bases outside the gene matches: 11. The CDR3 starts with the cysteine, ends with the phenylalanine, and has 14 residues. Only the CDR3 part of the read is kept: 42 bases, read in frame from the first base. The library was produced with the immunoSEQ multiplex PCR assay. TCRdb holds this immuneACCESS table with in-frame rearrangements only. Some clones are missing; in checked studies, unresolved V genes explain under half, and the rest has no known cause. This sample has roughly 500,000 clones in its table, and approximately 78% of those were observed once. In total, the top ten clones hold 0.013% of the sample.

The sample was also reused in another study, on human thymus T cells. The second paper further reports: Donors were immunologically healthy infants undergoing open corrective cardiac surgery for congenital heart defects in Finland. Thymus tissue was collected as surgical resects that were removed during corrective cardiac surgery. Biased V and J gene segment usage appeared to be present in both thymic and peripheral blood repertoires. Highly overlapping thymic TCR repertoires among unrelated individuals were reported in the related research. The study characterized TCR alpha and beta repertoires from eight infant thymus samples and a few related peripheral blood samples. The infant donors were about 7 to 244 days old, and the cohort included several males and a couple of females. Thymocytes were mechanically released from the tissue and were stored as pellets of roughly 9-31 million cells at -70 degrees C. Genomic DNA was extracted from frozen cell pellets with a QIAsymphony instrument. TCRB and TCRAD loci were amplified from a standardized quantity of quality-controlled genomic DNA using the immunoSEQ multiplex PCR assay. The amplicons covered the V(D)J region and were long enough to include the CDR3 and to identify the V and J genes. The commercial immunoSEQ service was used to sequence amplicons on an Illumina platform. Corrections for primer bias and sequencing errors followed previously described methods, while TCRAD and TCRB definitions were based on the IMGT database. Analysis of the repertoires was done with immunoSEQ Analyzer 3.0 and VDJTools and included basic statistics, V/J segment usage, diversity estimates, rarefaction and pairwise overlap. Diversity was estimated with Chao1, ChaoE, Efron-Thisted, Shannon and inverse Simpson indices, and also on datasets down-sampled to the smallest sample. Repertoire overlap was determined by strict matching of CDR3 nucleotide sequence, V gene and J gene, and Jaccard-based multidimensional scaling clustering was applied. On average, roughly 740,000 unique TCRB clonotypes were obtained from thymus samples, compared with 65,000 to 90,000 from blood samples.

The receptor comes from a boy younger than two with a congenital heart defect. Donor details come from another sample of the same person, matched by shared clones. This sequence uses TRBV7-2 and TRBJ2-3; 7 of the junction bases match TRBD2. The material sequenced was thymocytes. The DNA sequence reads TGTGCCAGCACCCCCCCGGGGGAGGGGTATACGCAGTATTTT. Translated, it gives CASTPPGEGYTQYF. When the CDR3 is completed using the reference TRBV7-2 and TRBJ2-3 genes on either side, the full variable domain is GAGVSQSPSNKVTEKGKDVELRCDPISGHTALYWYRQSLGQGLEFLIYFQGNSAPDKSGLPSDRFSAERTGGSVSTLTIQRTQQEDSAVYLCASTPPGEGYTQYFGPGTRLTVL.